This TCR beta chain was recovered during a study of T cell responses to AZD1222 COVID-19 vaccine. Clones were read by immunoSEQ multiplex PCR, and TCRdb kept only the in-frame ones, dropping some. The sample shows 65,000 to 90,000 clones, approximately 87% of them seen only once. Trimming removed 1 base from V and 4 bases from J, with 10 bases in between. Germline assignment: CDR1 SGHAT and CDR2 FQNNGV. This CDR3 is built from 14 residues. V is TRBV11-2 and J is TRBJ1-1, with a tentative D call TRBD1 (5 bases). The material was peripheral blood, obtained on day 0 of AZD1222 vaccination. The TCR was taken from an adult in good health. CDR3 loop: CASSLVGGGTEAFF. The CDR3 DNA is TGTGCCAGCAGCTTAGTCGGGGGTGGCACTGAAGCTTTCTTT. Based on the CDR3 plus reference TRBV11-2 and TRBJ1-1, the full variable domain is EAGVAQSPRYKIIEKRQSVAFWCNPISGHATLYWYQQILGQGPKLLIQFQNNGVVDDSQLPKDRFSAERLKGVDSTLKIQPAKLEDSAVYLCASSLVGGGTEAFFGQGTRLTVV.